The following is a T cell receptor beta chain sequence with its context. Its matching antigen is unknown. Germline CDR1 and CDR2: SGHRS and YFSETQ. The CDR3 is 17 residues long. With V trimmed by 5 bases and J by 1 base, 12 bases remained unmatched. This entry comes from a study of neoadjuvant nivolumab and ipilimumab in lung cancer. Findings and limits, study-wide: From pretherapy to surgery, tumor richness and clonality rose with dual therapy. Resected-tumor TCR richness correlated positively with pretherapy blood richness.

The protocol was immunoSEQ multiplex PCR, while the TCRdb copy is restricted to in-frame clones and leaves out a portion. The sample has some 27,000 clones, 80% seen once; the top ten hold approximately 6.6%. The receptor's source is an adult with non-small cell lung cancer. Sample: peripheral blood, taken before neoadjuvant nivolumab, alone or with ipilimumab. J is TRBJ2-3 and V is TRBV5-1; 8 positions match TRBD2. In nucleotides, the CDR3 is TGCGCCAGCAGTACTGGACTAGCCGGGGGCGGCACAGATACGCAGTATTTT. Its translation is CASSTGLAGGGTDTQYF.